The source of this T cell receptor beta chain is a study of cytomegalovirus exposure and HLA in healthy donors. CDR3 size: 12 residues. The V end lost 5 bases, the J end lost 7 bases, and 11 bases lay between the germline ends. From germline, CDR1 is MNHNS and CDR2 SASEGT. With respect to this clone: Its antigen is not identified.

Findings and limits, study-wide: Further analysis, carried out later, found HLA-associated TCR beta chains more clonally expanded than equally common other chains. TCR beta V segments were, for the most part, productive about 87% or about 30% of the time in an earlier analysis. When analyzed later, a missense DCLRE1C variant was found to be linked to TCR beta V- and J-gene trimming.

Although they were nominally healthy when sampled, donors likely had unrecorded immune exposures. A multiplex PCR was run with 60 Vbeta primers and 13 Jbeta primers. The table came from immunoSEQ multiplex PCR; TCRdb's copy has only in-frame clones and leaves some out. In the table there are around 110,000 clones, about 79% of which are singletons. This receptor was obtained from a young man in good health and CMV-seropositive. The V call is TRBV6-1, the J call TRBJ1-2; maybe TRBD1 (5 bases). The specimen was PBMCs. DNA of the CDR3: TGTGCCAGCAGTTCAGGGTTTGCTGGCTACACCTTC. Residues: CASSSGFAGYTF.